These 18 T cell receptor beta chains came from one sample sequenced in a study of blood T cell repertoires in COVID-19. This table comes from immunoSEQ multiplex PCR, and its TCRdb copy is limited to in-frame clones, with some not included. The sample lists 110,000 to 150,000 clones, 84% occurring once. The sequencing input was PBMCs or T cells enriched from blood (not recorded which). The receptors were sampled from a woman in her late teens or twenties who had been exposed to COVID-19.

The chain employs TRBV19 and TRBJ1-5; tentative D call: TRBD1 (5 bases). The V end was cut by 7 bases, the J end by 6 bases, with 16 bases between. Germline CDR1 and CDR2: LNHDA and SQIVND (reference sequence). This CDR3 has 14 residues. In DNA, the CDR3 is TGTGCCAGTAACCTGGGGGGGGTTTCTCAGCCCCAGCATTTT. It translates to CASNLGGVSQPQHF.

The chain uses TRBV19 and TRBJ2-3, with 11 bases matching TRBD1. From germline, CDR1 is LNHDA and CDR2 SQIVND (reference sequence). CDR3 size: 13 residues. The trim removed 5 bases at V and 5 bases at J, leaving 0 bases unmatched. The CDR3 sequence is CASSGTGGDTQYF. The CDR3 DNA is TGTGCCAGTAGTGGGACAGGGGGAGATACGCAGTATTTT.

The chain recombines TRBV7-2 with TRBJ1-1; TRBD1 matches 7 bases. V shed 5 bases, J shed 0 bases, and the junction held 9 bases outside the gene matches. The CDR3 is made up of 16 amino acids. In germline, CDR1 is SGHTA, CDR2 FQGNSA. The CDR3 region is CASSLPQGTLNTEAFF. Here the CDR3 DNA reads TGTGCCAGCAGCCTCCCACAGGGGACCTTGAACACTGAAGCTTTCTTT.

The chain uses TRBV11-2 and TRBJ1-5; 10 positions agree with TRBD1. There are 15 residues in the CDR3. V lost 5 bases, J lost 2 bases, and 3 bases stayed unmatched. Germline CDR1 reads SGHAT; CDR2 reads FQNNGV. CDR3 coding DNA: TGTGCCAGCAGCCAGGACAGGGGGGGCAATCAGCCCCAGCATTTT. The encoded protein is CASSQDRGGNQPQHF.

The chain has TRBV13 and TRBJ2-3; the match to TRBD1 covers 11 bases. Trimming removed 5 bases from V and 4 bases from J; junction bases left unmatched: 2. Germline lookup yields CDR1 PRHDT and CDR2 FYEKMQ (reference sequence). The CDR3 is 14 residues long. Written as DNA, the CDR3 is TGTGCCAGCAGCCAGGGACAGGGGGCAGATACGCAGTATTTT. Amino acid sequence: CASSQGQGADTQYF.

The V call is TRBV4-3, the J call TRBJ2-1; maybe TRBD1 (6 bases). V shed 3 bases and J shed 3 bases, with 15 bases lying between them. From germline, CDR1 is LGHNA and CDR2 YSLEER. This CDR3 comprises 16 residues. CDR3 nucleotide sequence: TGCGCCAGCAGCCAGACAGGTGACGGCCGCTACAATGAGCAGTTCTTC. Its translation: CASSQTGDGRYNEQFF.

The chain links TRBV24-1 to TRBJ2-3; 12 bases line up with TRBD2. The CDR3 loop spans 14 amino acids. Germline trimming cut 6 bases from V and 4 bases from J; bases unmatched to any gene: 1. Germline loops: CDR1 KGHDR, CDR2 SFDVKD. The CDR3 sequence is CATSLAGGADTQYF. DNA of the CDR3: TGTGCCACCAGTCTAGCGGGAGGGGCAGATACGCAGTATTTT.

This chain connects TRBV5-1 to TRBJ2-5; 8 bases fit TRBD2. Germline V gene lookup returns CDR1 SGHRS and CDR2 YFSETQ. The CDR3 totals 14 residues. Germline trimming cut 3 bases from V and 5 bases from J; bases unmatched to any gene: 6. The CDR3 coding sequence is TGCGCCAGCAGCTCTAGGACTAGCTTGGAGACCCAGTACTTC. It yields the protein CASSSRTSLETQYF.

The chain joins TRBV27 to TRBJ1-2, with a weak D call TRBD1 (5 bases). Germline V gene data show CDR1 as MNHEY and CDR2 as SMNVEV (reference sequence). Trimming shortened V by 2 bases and J by 3 bases, and 16 bases separated the two germline ends. The CDR3 is 16 residues long. The CDR3 DNA is TGTGCCAGCAGTTTAAGTGGGGCAGGGAATCACTATGGCTACACCTTC. It specifies CASSLSGAGNHYGYTF.

The chain combines TRBV11-2 with TRBJ2-7; D is possibly TRBD1 (5 bases). CDR3 length equals 14 residues. Germline CDR1 and CDR2: SGHAT and FQNNGV. The V gene lost 0 bases and the J gene lost 4 bases, with 10 bases spanning the gap. The CDR3, as DNA: TGTGCCAGCAGCTTAGATGCCAGGGTTTACGAGCAGTACTTC. Translated: CASSLDARVYEQYF.

The genes are TRBV5-1 and TRBJ2-1; 11 bases match TRBD2. There are 15 residues in the CDR3. The ends lost 2 bases at V and 9 bases at J; junction bases unmatched: 7. Per germline, CDR1 SGHRS and CDR2 YFSETQ. CDR3 sequence reads: CASSLLAGAAPEQFF. The CDR3, as DNA: TGCGCCAGCAGCTTACTAGCGGGAGCCGCCCCTGAGCAGTTCTTC.

CDR3 sequence reads: CASSFPSGKETQYF. The CDR3 DNA follows: TGTGCCAGCAGCTTCCCTAGCGGTAAAGAGACCCAGTACTTC. This chain connects TRBV7-9 to TRBJ2-5; 7 nucleotides line up with TRBD2. The CDR3 covers 14 residues. The V segment lost 3 bases and the J segment 3 bases; nucleotides outside the gene matches: 4. Germline V gene sequence: CDR1 SEHNR, CDR2 FQNEAQ (reference sequence).

Here the CDR3 DNA reads TGTGCCAGCAGTGCCCTAGGACAGGGGAACACCGGGGAGCTGTTTTTT. Its translation is CASSALGQGNTGELFF. This chain links TRBV25-1 with TRBJ2-2, with 8 bases identical to TRBD1. Trimming at V came to 4 bases and at J to 1 base, leaving 5 bases not matched to a gene. This CDR3 is built from 16 residues. Per the germline V gene, CDR1 is MGHDK and CDR2 is SYGVNS.

The chain couples TRBV4-3 to TRBJ2-1; 9 positions agree with TRBD1. CDR1 LGHNA and CDR2 YSLEER come from the germline V gene. The V and J ends lost 4 bases and 14 bases, in that order; junction bases with no gene match: 9. The CDR3 runs to 13 residues. The CDR3: CASSPRTGDFEFF. CDR3 coding DNA: TGCGCCAGCAGCCCGCGGACAGGGGATTTTGAGTTCTTC.

The chain carries TRBV30 and TRBJ1-5, with TRBD1 as a possible D gene (6 bases). The V and J ends lost 1 base and 2 bases respectively, with 9 bases between them. The CDR3 sequence is 14 residues long. CDR1 is GTSNPN and CDR2 is SVGIG in the germline V gene (reference sequence). The CDR3 DNA sequence: TGTGCCTGGAGTGGAAGACAGGGCAATCAGCCCCAGCATTTT. Translating gives CAWSGRQGNQPQHF.

This rearrangement joins TRBV19 to TRBJ1-4, with TRBD1 matching over 9 bases. J gave up 8 bases and V 7 bases, and 11 bases lay outside the gene matches. CDR3 length: 15 residues. The germline CDR1 and CDR2 sequences are LNHDA and SQIVND (reference sequence). CDR3 sequence reads: CASISTGGSVEKLFF. The CDR3 bases are TGTGCCAGTATATCAACAGGGGGCTCGGTGGAAAAACTGTTTTTT.

This clone was detected once. J is TRBJ2-7 and V is TRBV4-1; TRBD2 matches 10 bases. V gave up 1 base and J gave up 3 bases; unmatched junction bases: 12. CDR1 and CDR2 (germline): MGHRA, YSYEKL. This CDR3 has 18 residues. CDR3 sequence: CASSQVGIAGGRFYEQYF. The CDR3 nucleotides are TGCGCCAGCAGCCAAGTGGGGATAGCGGGAGGTAGATTCTACGAGCAGTACTTC.

The chain recombines TRBV19 with TRBJ1-6; possibly TRBD1 for D (5 bases). The CDR3 spans 13 residues. The germline V gene encodes CDR1 LNHDA and CDR2 SQIVND (reference sequence). Between the trimmed V and J ends, which lost 5 bases and 7 bases, there was a span of 9 bases. The CDR3 reads CASSATENSPLHF. The CDR3 DNA sequence: TGTGCCAGTAGTGCGACAGAGAATTCACCCCTCCACTTT.